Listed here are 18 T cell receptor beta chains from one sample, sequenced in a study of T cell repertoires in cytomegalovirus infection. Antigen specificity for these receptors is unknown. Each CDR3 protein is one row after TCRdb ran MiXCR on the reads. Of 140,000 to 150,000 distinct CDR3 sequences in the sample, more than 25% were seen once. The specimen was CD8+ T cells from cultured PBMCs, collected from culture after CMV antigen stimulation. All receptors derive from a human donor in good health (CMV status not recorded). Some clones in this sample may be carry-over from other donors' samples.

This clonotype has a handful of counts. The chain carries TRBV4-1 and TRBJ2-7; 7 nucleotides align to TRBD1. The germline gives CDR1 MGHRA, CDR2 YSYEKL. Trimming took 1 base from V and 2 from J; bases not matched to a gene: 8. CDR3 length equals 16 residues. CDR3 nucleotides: TGCGCCAGCAGCCAAGTCCCTCAGGGGGTTACCTACGAGCAGTACTTC. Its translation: CASSQVPQGVTYEQYF.

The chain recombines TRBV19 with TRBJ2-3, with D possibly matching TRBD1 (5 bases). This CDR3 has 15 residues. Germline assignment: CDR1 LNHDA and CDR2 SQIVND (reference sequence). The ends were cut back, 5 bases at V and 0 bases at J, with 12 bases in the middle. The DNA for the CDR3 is TGTGCCAGTAGTCTCGCAGGGATTAGCACAGATACGCAGTATTTT. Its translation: CASSLAGISTDTQYF.

In DNA form, the CDR3 reads TGTGCCAGCAGCTTCAGCGGGTGGGGCAATGAGCAGTTCTTC. Translated, it gives CASSFSGWGNEQFF. J is TRBJ2-1 and V is TRBV5-4, with D perhaps matching TRBD2 (6 bases). CDR1 SGHNT and CDR2 YYREEE come from the germline V gene (reference sequence). CDR3 length: 14 amino acids. V gave up 2 bases and J gave up 6 bases, with 12 bases separating them.

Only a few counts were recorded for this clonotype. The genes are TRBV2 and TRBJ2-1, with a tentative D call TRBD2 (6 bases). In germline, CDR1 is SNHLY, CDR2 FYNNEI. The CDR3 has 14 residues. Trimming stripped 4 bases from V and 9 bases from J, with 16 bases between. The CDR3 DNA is TGTGCCAGCAGTGCACCCGCCCAGACTAGTGAGCAGTTCTTC. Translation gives CASSAPAQTSEQFF.

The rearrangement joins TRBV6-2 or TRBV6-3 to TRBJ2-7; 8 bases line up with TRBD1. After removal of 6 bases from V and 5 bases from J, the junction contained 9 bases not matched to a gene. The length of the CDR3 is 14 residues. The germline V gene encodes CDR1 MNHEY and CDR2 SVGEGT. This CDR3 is CASRPLDRENEQYF. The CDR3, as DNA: TGTGCCAGCAGACCTCTGGACAGGGAGAACGAGCAGTACTTC.

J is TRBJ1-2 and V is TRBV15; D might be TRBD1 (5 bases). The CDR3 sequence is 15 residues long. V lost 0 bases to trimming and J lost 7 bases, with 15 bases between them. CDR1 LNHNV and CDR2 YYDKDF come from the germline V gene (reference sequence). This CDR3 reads CATSRDRVGDRGYTF. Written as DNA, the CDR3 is TGTGCCACCAGCAGAGATCGAGTGGGGGATCGTGGCTACACCTTC.

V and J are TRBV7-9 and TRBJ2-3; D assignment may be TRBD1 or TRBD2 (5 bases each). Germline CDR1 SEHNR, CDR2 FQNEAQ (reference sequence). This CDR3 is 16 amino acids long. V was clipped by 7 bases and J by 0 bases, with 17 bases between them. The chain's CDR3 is CASTEPGATSTDTQYF. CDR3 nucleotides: TGTGCCAGCACCGAGCCCGGGGCGACTAGCACAGATACGCAGTATTTT.

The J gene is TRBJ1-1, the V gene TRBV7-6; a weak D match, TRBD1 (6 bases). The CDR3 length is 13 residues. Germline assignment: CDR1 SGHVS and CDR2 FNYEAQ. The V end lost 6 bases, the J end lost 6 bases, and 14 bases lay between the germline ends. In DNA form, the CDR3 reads TGTGCCAGCAGACGCGAGGGGGACCCTGAAGCTTTCTTT. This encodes CASRREGDPEAFF.

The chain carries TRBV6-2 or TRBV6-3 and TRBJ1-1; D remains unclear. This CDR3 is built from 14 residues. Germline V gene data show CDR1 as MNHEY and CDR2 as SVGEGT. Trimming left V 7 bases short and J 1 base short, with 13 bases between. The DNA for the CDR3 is TGTGCCAGCAAGAGGTGGGTGGAGAACACTGAAGCTTTCTTT. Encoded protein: CASKRWVENTEAFF.

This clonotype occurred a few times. CDR3 residues: CASIPGGPNTGELFF. CDR3 in DNA: TGTGCCAGCATCCCAGGGGGTCCGAACACCGGGGAGCTGTTTTTT. The J gene is TRBJ2-2, the V gene TRBV11-2, with 7 positions matching TRBD1. Trimming cost V 7 bases and J 0 bases; bases outside gene matches: 5. The CDR3 extends over 15 amino acids. Germline CDR1 and CDR2: SGHAT and FQNNGV.

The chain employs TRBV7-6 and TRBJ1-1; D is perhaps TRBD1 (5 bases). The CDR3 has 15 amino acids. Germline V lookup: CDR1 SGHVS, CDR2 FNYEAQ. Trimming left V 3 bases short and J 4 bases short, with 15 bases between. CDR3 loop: CASSLVASGSTEAFF. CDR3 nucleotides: TGTGCCAGCAGCTTGGTGGCGTCAGGGTCCACTGAAGCTTTCTTT.

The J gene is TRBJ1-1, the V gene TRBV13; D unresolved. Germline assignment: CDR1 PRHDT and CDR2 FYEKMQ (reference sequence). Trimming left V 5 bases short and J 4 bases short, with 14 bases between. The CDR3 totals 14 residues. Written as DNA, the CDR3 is TGTGCCAGCAGCCACATCTGGGGAGGCACTGAAGCTTTCTTT. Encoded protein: CASSHIWGGTEAFF.

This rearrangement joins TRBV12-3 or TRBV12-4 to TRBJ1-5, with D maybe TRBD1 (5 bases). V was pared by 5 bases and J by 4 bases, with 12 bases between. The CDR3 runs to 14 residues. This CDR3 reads CASSAPQVNQPQHF. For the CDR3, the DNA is TGTGCCAGCAGTGCCCCACAGGTAAATCAGCCCCAGCATTTT.

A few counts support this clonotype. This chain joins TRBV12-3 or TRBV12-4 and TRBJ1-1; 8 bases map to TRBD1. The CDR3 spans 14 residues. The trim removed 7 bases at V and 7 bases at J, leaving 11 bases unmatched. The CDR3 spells CASTPQGAGGEAFF. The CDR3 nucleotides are TGTGCCAGCACCCCCCAGGGGGCAGGGGGTGAAGCTTTCTTT.

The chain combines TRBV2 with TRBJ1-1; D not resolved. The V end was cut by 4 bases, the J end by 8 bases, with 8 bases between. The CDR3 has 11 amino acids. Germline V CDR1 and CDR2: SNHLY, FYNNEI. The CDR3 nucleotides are TGTGCCAGCAGTGTGATTGGCGAAGCTTTCTTT. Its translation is CASSVIGEAFF.

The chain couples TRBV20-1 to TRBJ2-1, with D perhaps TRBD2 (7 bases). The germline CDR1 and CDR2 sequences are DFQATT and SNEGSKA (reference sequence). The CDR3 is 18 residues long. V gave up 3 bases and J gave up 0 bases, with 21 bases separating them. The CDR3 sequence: CSASDPGGALSSYNEQFF. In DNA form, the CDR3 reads TGCAGTGCTAGTGACCCGGGGGGCGCCCTCAGCTCCTACAATGAGCAGTTCTTC.

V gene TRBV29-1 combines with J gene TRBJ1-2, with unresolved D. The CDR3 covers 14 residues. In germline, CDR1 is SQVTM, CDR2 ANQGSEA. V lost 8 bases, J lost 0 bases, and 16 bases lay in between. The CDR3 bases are TGCAGCACCACCTTGGGGAGATCTAACTATGGCTACACCTTC. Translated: CSTTLGRSNYGYTF.

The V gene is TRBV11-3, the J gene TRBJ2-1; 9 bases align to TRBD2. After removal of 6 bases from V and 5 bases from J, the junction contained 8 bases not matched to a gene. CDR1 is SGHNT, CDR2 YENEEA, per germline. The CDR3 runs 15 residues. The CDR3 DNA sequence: TGTGCCAGCAGTTTCAGGCGGGGGGGAGACAATGAGCAGTTCTTC. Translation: CASSFRRGGDNEQFF.